This is a list of T cell receptor beta chains from one sample in a study of T cell changes during pregnancy in multiple sclerosis. Clones were sequenced by immunoSEQ multiplex PCR, and TCRdb holds only the in-frame ones, with some missing. Among some 52,000 clones listed, about 92% were seen once. The material was CD4+ T cells from peripheral blood mononuclear cells, obtained before pregnancy. Source of these receptors: a female donor with multiple sclerosis, enrolled in a pregnancy study. CDR3s include the opening cysteine and the closing phenylalanine or tryptophan.

V gene: TRBV10-3; J gene: TRBJ2-5; CDR3 protein: CAISKTSRQETQYF
V gene: TRBV10-3; J gene: TRBJ2-5; CDR3 protein: CAISGGLAGVQETQYF
V gene: TRBV6-5; J gene: TRBJ2-7; CDR3 protein: CASSMAGGSYEQYF
V gene: TRBV30; J gene: TRBJ2-7; CDR3 protein: CAWGTGGSMYEQYF
V gene: TRBV5-1; J gene: TRBJ2-3; CDR3 protein: CASSLGTRQADTQYF
V gene: TRBV5-1; J gene: TRBJ1-1; CDR3 protein: CASSFNGIGGNTEAFF
V gene: TRBV7-2; J gene: TRBJ1-2; CDR3 protein: CASSWTGTNYGYTF
V gene: TRBV2; J gene: TRBJ2-7; CDR3 protein: CASSIRQANEQYF
V gene: TRBV11-2; J gene: TRBJ2-5; CDR3 protein: CASSLGPAGAQETQYF
V gene: TRBV4-2; J gene: TRBJ2-1; CDR3 protein: CASSQARRLGGPYNEQFF
V gene: TRBV5-1; J gene: TRBJ2-1; CDR3 protein: CASSLATSGRQNEQFF